These 13 T cell receptor beta chains came from one sample sequenced in a study of control samples from healthy donors and cancer patients. The protocol was immunoSEQ multiplex PCR, while the TCRdb copy is restricted to in-frame clones and leaves out a portion. The data contain tens of thousands of clones, around 94% of them singletons. Sequenced input: blood. Source of these receptors: a man aged 25 to 40 in good health.

This chain uses TRBV6-5 with TRBJ1-2, with 10 positions matching TRBD1. The V segment lost 5 bases and the J segment 6 bases; nucleotides outside the gene matches: 6. CDR1 and CDR2 (germline): MNHEY, SVGAGI. This CDR3 is built from 14 residues. The CDR3 sequence: CASSTRQGADGYTF. CDR3 nucleotides: TGTGCCAGCAGTACTCGACAGGGGGCGGATGGCTACACCTTC.

V usage is TRBV7-2 and J usage is TRBJ2-3; 7 bases are a match to TRBD2. V was clipped by 3 bases and J by 4 bases; unmatched bases: 4. This CDR3 has 14 amino acids. Germline values: CDR1 SGHTA, CDR2 FQGNSA. CDR3: CASSFPGRADTQYF. CDR3 DNA sequence: TGTGCCAGCAGCTTTCCGGGGAGGGCAGATACGCAGTATTTT.

The chain is built from TRBV27 and TRBJ1-2, with TRBD1 matching over 7 bases. The CDR3 is made up of 16 amino acids. Germline V gene data show CDR1 as MNHEY and CDR2 as SMNVEV (reference sequence). Losses at the gene ends were 2 bases for V and 4 bases for J; bases not matched to a gene: 10. The chain's CDR3 is CASSLTAEQGRYGYTF. Written as DNA, the CDR3 is TGTGCCAGCAGTTTAACCGCTGAACAGGGGCGCTATGGCTACACCTTC.

The V call is TRBV6-4, the J call TRBJ1-1; D gene unclear. CDR1 and CDR2 (germline): MRHNA, SNTAGT. Trimming shortened V by 2 bases and J by 1 base, and 5 bases separated the two germline ends. The CDR3 runs to 13 residues. CDR3: CASSDQQNTEAFF. DNA for the CDR3: TGTGCCAGCAGTGACCAGCAGAACACTGAAGCTTTCTTT.

This chain connects TRBV6-5 to TRBJ1-2; maybe TRBD1 (6 bases). CDR3 length: 14 residues. Germline V gene data show CDR1 as MNHEY and CDR2 as SVGAGI. Trimming cost V 4 bases and J 8 bases, with 17 bases left between them. CDR3: CASSSFQGSKGYTF. CDR3 nucleotide sequence: TGTGCCAGCAGTTCTTTTCAGGGGAGTAAAGGCTACACCTTC.

This clone was found once. The chain carries TRBV5-1 and TRBJ1-6; D remains unclear. The CDR3 spans 15 residues. Trimming took 0 bases from V and 6 from J, leaving 10 bases between them. CDR1 is SGHRS, CDR2 YFSETQ, per germline. The CDR3 nucleotides read TGCGCCAGCAGCTTGGGTGATGGCTTTAATTCACCCCTCCACTTT. It yields the protein CASSLGDGFNSPLHF.

This clone was counted once. The chain employs TRBV11-2 and TRBJ2-4, with 15 bases fitting TRBD2. V was pared by 5 bases and J by 7 bases, with 9 bases of the junction left unmatched. The length of the CDR3 is 17 residues. Germline V gene lookup returns CDR1 SGHAT and CDR2 FQNNGV. The CDR3 spells CASSPRTSGRAGNIQYF. The CDR3 region has the DNA TGTGCCAGCAGCCCCCGGACTAGCGGGAGGGCCGGGAACATTCAGTACTTC. Complete variable domain (other parts from reference TRBV11-2 and TRBJ2-4): EAGVAQSPRYKIIEKRQSVAFWCNPISGHATLYWYQQILGQGPKLLIQFQNNGVVDDSQLPKDRFSAERLKGVDSTLKIQPAKLEDSAVYLCASSPRTSGRAGNIQYFGAGTRLSVL.

This clone was recorded a few times. V gene TRBV20-1 combines with J gene TRBJ2-1; 9 bases line up with TRBD2. This CDR3 is 14 amino acids long. J was trimmed by 8 bases and V by 3 bases; bases with no gene match: 8. Per the germline V gene, CDR1 is DFQATT and CDR2 is SNEGSKA (reference sequence). The CDR3, as DNA: TGCAGTGCTAGTTCGGCTAGCGGGGTCGATGAGCAGTTCTTC. This codes for CSASSASGVDEQFF.

The chain uses TRBV30 and TRBJ1-2, with D unresolved. The CDR3 loop spans 14 amino acids. The germline CDR1 and CDR2 sequences are GTSNPN and SVGIG (reference sequence). Deletions cut 2 bases from V and 4 bases from J, with 14 bases between. The CDR3 sequence is CAWSLPGSSYGYTF. CDR3 coding DNA: TGTGCCTGGAGTCTCCCGGGGTCCTCCTATGGCTACACCTTC.

The chain couples TRBV7-8 to TRBJ1-2, with TRBD1 as a possible D gene (5 bases). The CDR3 consists of 14 residues. Germline CDR1 and CDR2: SGHVS and FQNEAQ. Trimming removed 7 bases at V and 0 bases at J, with 12 bases between. This CDR3 is CASTLTAANYGYTF. The DNA of the CDR3 is TGTGCCAGCACCCTGACAGCCGCTAACTATGGCTACACCTTC.

This clone occurred once. The chain carries TRBV28 and TRBJ2-7, with D tentatively TRBD2 (6 bases). The CDR3 is made up of 14 amino acids. V lost 3 bases and J lost 0, with 9 bases in between. Looked up from germline, CDR1 is MDHEN and CDR2 is SYDVKM. This CDR3 is CASSLAGSSYEQYF. The DNA of the CDR3 is TGTGCCAGCAGTTTGGCGGGGTCCTCCTACGAGCAGTACTTC. Together with reference TRBV28 and TRBJ2-7, the CDR3 gives the full variable domain: DVKVTQSSRYLVKRTGEKVFLECVQDMDHENMFWYRQDPGLGLRLIYFSYDVKMKEKGDIPEGYSVSREKKERFSLILESASTNQTSMYLCASSLAGSSYEQYFGPGTRLTVT.

This chain connects TRBV18 to TRBJ2-1, with D possibly being TRBD1 (5 bases). The CDR3 totals 18 residues. V was shortened by 0 bases and J by 4 bases, with 19 bases between the two germline ends. From germline, CDR1 is KGHSH and CDR2 LQKENI. The CDR3 reads CASSPPIGRLSGYNEQFF. Here the CDR3 DNA reads TGTGCCAGCTCACCACCCATAGGGCGGCTATCAGGGTACAATGAGCAGTTCTTC. The whole variable domain, filled in from reference TRBV18 and TRBJ2-1, reads NAGVMQNPRHLVRRRGQEARLRCSPMKGHSHVYWYRQLPEEGLKFMVYLQKENIIDESGMPKERFSAEFPKEGPSILRIQQVVRGDSAAYFCASSPPIGRLSGYNEQFFGPGTRLTVL.

The rearrangement links TRBV14 to TRBJ1-1, with D unclear. Germline CDR1 and CDR2: SGHDN and FVKESK. V dropped 1 base and J dropped 6 bases, with 12 bases sitting between them. This CDR3 region has 14 residues. CDR3 DNA sequence: TGTGCCAGCAGCCAAGTTTGGGGTAAGCCTGAAGCTTTCTTT. It specifies CASSQVWGKPEAFF. Full variable domain (rest looked up from reference TRBV14 and TRBJ1-1): EAGVTQFPSHSVIEKGQTVTLRCDPISGHDNLYWYRRVMGKEIKFLLHFVKESKQDESGMPNNRFLAERTGGTYSTLKVQPAELEDSGVYFCASSQVWGKPEAFFGQGTRLTVV.